The clone carrying this TCR beta chain has just one count. The record originates from a study of human versus mouse CDR3 diversity and MHC coevolution. Whole-study context: Reportedly, immunoSEQ detects one in 200,000 T cells with minimized PCR bias.

V was pared by 6 bases and J by 2 bases, with 4 bases between. Germline loops: CDR1 MDHEN, CDR2 SYDVKM. The CDR3 loop spans 12 amino acids. Here immunoSEQ multiplex PCR was the method, and the copy in TCRdb shows in-frame clones only, minus some. In the table there are about 83,000 clones, under 95% of which are singletons. Material for sequencing was naive CD4+ T cells from blood. As to subset: CD45RO-negative CD62L-positive naive CD4 T cells. This chain uses TRBV28 with TRBJ2-2; D unresolved. The origin of this receptor is a person aged 30 to 69 in good health. CDR3 protein: CASRLNTGELFF. In DNA, the CDR3 is TGTGCCAGCAGACTAAACACCGGGGAGCTGTTTTTT.